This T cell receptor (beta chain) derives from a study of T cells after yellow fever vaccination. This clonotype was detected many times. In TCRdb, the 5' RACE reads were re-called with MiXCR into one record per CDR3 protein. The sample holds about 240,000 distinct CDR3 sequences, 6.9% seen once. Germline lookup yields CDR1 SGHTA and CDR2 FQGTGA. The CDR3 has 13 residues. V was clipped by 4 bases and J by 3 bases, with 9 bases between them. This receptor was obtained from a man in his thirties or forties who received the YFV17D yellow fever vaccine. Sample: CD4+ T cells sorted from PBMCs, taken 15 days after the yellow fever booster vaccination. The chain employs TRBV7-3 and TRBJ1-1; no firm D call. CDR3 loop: CASSWGLDTEAFF. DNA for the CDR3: TGTGCCAGCAGCTGGGGATTGGACACTGAAGCTTTCTTT.